This T cell receptor (beta chain) derives from a study of T cells in localized non-small cell lung cancer. Study results and caveats: Of the top 100 tumor clones, median roughly 55 were in adjacent lung, 25 to 30 among its top 100.

The data were produced by immunoSEQ multiplex PCR, yet TCRdb's version contains in-frame clones alone and is incomplete. The sample yields thousands of clones, about a quarter seen once. Germline V lookup: CDR1 KGHSH, CDR2 LQKENI. The CDR3 has 14 residues. V lost 3 bases to trimming and J lost 3 bases, with 11 bases between them. For this clone: Its target is unknown.

This specimen consisted of lung tumor tissue, obtained before any cancer treatment. The sequence was collected from a woman aged 40 to 75 with stage I squamous cell lung carcinoma. This chain connects TRBV18 to TRBJ1-1, with D perhaps matching TRBD1 (5 bases). CDR3: CASSPSIRDTEAFF. The CDR3 DNA reads as TGTGCCAGCTCACCCTCCATCAGGGACACTGAAGCTTTCTTT. The full variable domain, with the rest looked up from reference TRBV18 and TRBJ1-1, is NAGVMQNPRHLVRRRGQEARLRCSPMKGHSHVYWYRQLPEEGLKFMVYLQKENIIDESGMPKERFSAEFPKEGPSILRIQQVVRGDSAAYFCASSPSIRDTEAFFGQGTRLTVV.